The rows below give T cell receptor beta chains drawn from one sample of a study of blood T cell repertoires in COVID-19. Produced via immunoSEQ multiplex PCR; TCRdb's table is partial and in-frame only. The sample holds some 180,000 clones, 75% to 90% seen once. The sequenced material came from peripheral blood. These receptors were collected from a man in his 60s with acute or convalescent COVID-19. The CDR3 runs from the conserved cysteine through the conserved F or W. A D gene is named only where the DNA matches it firmly. Clone size appears in some rows only: once, few, many, or a class for an expanded clone.

-	TRBD1	TRBV5-1	14	TRBJ2-5	TGCGCCAGCAGCTTGATGACAGGGGGAGAGACCCAGTACTTC	CASSLMTGGETQYF
-	TRBD1	TRBV19	16	TRBJ1-5	TGTGCCAGTAGTAATCGACAGGGAAATAGCAATCAGCCCCAGCATTTT	CASSNRQGNSNQPQHF
-	TRBD2	TRBV27	16	TRBJ2-1	TGTGCCAGCAGGGGACTAGCGGCAAGCTCCTACAATGAGCAGTTCTTC	CASRGLAASSYNEQFF
few	-	TRBV2	13	TRBJ2-5	TGTGCCAGCAGCCAGACAGGCCAAGAGACCCAGTACTTC	CASSQTGQETQYF
-	-	TRBV28	13	TRBJ1-2	TGTGCCAGCAGTTTACCGGGTAACTATGGCTACACCTTC	CASSLPGNYGYTF
-	-	TRBV11-2	14	TRBJ1-6	TGTGCCAGCAGCTCCTGGGGGGAAAATTCACCCCTCCACTTT	CASSSWGENSPLHF
-	TRBD2	TRBV5-8	17	TRBJ2-1	TGTGCCAGCTCCGGGAAGACCGGGACTAGCCACCACAATGAGCAGTTCTTC	CASSGKTGTSHHNEQFF
-	-	TRBV4-2	15	TRBJ1-1	TGTGCCAGCAGCCACGGGTTCTTCGGGAACACTGAAGCTTTCTTT	CASSHGFFGNTEAFF
-	TRBD1	TRBV15	13	TRBJ2-3	TGTGCCACCAGCAATACAGGGGCTGATACGCAGTATTTT	CATSNTGADTQYF
-	-	TRBV5-1	14	TRBJ1-5	TGCGCCAGCAGCTTGTTTGAGGGCAATCAGCCCCAGCATTTT	CASSLFEGNQPQHF
-	TRBD2	TRBV5-1	15	TRBJ2-7	TGCGCCAGCAGCACAGCCGGACTAGGCTCCTACGAGCAGTACTTC	CASSTAGLGSYEQYF
-	TRBD2	TRBV7-2	15	TRBJ2-5	TGTGCCAGCAGACTAGCGGGGAGAAACCAGGAGACCCAGTACTTC	CASRLAGRNQETQYF
-	TRBD2	TRBV4-1	18	TRBJ2-7	TGCGCCAGCAGCCGCGGGGTAACGGGGGGGACTCCGTTGTACGAGCAGTACTTC	CASSRGVTGGTPLYEQYF
-	TRBD2	TRBV30	15	TRBJ2-1	TGTGCCTGGGGTATAAGCGGGAGAGCTTACAATGAGCAGTTCTTC	CAWGISGRAYNEQFF
-	-	TRBV11-2	16	TRBJ1-1	TGTGCCAGCAGCTTAGTAGGGGGATTCGTGAACACTGAAGCTTTCTTT	CASSLVGGFVNTEAFF
-	-	TRBV21-1	15	TRBJ2-7	TGTGCCAGCAGCAAAGTTCAGGGGGGCTCCTACGAGCAGTACTTC	CASSKVQGGSYEQYF
-	TRBD2	TRBV7-2	16	TRBJ2-1	TGTGCCAGCAGCCCCGGACTAGCGGGGGGGCTCAATGAGCAGTTCTTC	CASSPGLAGGLNEQFF
-	TRBD1	TRBV6-2/TRBV6-3	17	TRBJ2-2	TGTGCCAGCAGTAGCTCTTCAGGGGGGACAGGCACCGGGGAGCTGTTTTTT	CASSSSSGGTGTGELFF
-	-	TRBV29-1	14	TRBJ2-6	TGCAGCGTTCTAGGGGCAAGTGGGGCCAACGTCCTGACTTTC	CSVLGASGANVLTF
-	TRBD1	TRBV6-5	16	TRBJ2-2	TGTGCCAGCAGTTACTCCGGGACAGGACGCACCGGGGAGCTGTTTTTT	CASSYSGTGRTGELFF
-	TRBD2	TRBV12-5	20	TRBJ2-1	TGTGCTAGTGGTTTGGTACTGGGGCTAGCGGGAGAGGGGGACTACAATGAGCAGTTCTTC	CASGLVLGLAGEGDYNEQFF
-	-	TRBV27	14	TRBJ1-6	TGTGCCAGCAGTCTGGGGACTGTATATTCACCCCTCCACTTT	CASSLGTVYSPLHF
-	TRBD2	TRBV5-1	15	TRBJ2-5	TGCGCCAGCAGCTCCGCTAGCGGTAGACAAGAGACCCAGTACTTC	CASSSASGRQETQYF
-	-	TRBV4-2	18	TRBJ2-1	TGTGCCAGCAGCCAAGATCCGTTACAGGGAGCGGGATACAATGAGCAGTTCTTC	CASSQDPLQGAGYNEQFF
-	-	TRBV7-2	16	TRBJ2-1	TGTGCCAGCAGCTTAGTTGGCGGACCCTCGGGGAGCGAGCAGTTCTTC	CASSLVGGPSGSEQFF
once	-	TRBV20-1	11	TRBJ1-2	TGCAGTGCTACAGGGGATCGGGGCTACACCTTC	CSATGDRGYTF
-	TRBD2	TRBV10-3	14	TRBJ2-6	TGTGCCATCAGAGCCGGGACTAGCCTAAACGTCCTGACTTTC	CAIRAGTSLNVLTF
-	TRBD2	TRBV10-3	13	TRBJ2-3	TGTGCCATCAGTGAGAGGGGACTAGCGGGGGGCCACTTT	CAISERGLAGGHF
-	-	TRBV7-3	13	TRBJ2-1	TGTGCCAGCAGCCTCAGGTGGGACAATGAGCAGTTCTTC	CASSLRWDNEQFF
once	-	TRBV5-5	15	TRBJ2-2	TGTGCCAGCAGCTTGGTCACAGGGCGGACCGGGGAGCTGTTTTTT	CASSLVTGRTGELFF
-	-	TRBV4-2	15	TRBJ1-5	TGTGCCAGCAGCCAAGGGACAGTCAGCAATCAGCCCCAGCATTTT	CASSQGTVSNQPQHF
-	TRBD1	TRBV2	14	TRBJ1-2	TGTGCCAGCGGCGGACAGGGGCTAGACTATGGCTACACCTTC	CASGGQGLDYGYTF
-	TRBD2	TRBV5-8	16	TRBJ2-3	TGTGCCAGCAGCCCGGGGACTAGCGGAAACACAGATACGCAGTATTTT	CASSPGTSGNTDTQYF
-	-	TRBV5-1	14	TRBJ1-4	TGCGCCAGCAGCTCCGGGAGCTTAAATGAAAAACTGTTTTTT	CASSSGSLNEKLFF
once	-	TRBV7-3	15	TRBJ2-1	TGTGCCAGCAGGGTGACAGGGCGGGAATACAATGAGCAGTTCTTC	CASRVTGREYNEQFF
few	TRBD2	TRBV9	16	TRBJ2-3	TGTGCCAGCAGCGCCGGACTAGCGGGAATAGGAGATACGCAGTATTTT	CASSAGLAGIGDTQYF
-	TRBD1	TRBV11-2	15	TRBJ1-5	TGTGCCAGCAGCTCCTCCGGACAGGGCAATCAGCCCCAGCATTTT	CASSSSGQGNQPQHF
-	-	TRBV10-3	14	TRBJ1-2	TGTGCCATCAGTGAAGGGATGGGGGCTGCCGGCTACACCTTC	CAISEGMGAAGYTF
-	TRBD1	TRBV24-1	14	TRBJ2-1	TGTGCCACCAGTGAGACAGGGCTGGGGAATGAGCAGTTCTTC	CATSETGLGNEQFF
-	TRBD2	TRBV4-2	18	TRBJ2-3	TGTGCCAGCAGCCAAGTTCCCAGCGGGAGCAAATACACAGATACGCAGTATTTT	CASSQVPSGSKYTDTQYF
-	-	TRBV9	15	TRBJ1-2	TGTGCCAGCAGCGCCGTCCCCGGAGCCCTCGACGGCTACACCTTC	CASSAVPGALDGYTF
-	-	TRBV19	16	TRBJ1-2	TGTGCCAGTAGTAGCCGTGGCTCACCGAGGGACTATGGCTACACCTTC	CASSSRGSPRDYGYTF
-	TRBD1	TRBV12-5	14	TRBJ1-6	TGTGCTAGTGGGGGCAGGGGGCCTAATTCACCCCTCCACTTT	CASGGRGPNSPLHF
once	-	TRBV5-1	13	TRBJ2-3	TGCGCCAGCAGCTTGGAGACAACAGATACGCAGTATTTT	CASSLETTDTQYF
-	TRBD1	TRBV18	15	TRBJ1-3	TGTGCCAGCTCCCGGGACAGGATCTCTGGAAACACCATATATTTT	CASSRDRISGNTIYF
-	TRBD2	TRBV4-1	20	TRBJ2-2	TGCGCCAGCAGCCAAGATGGGAGGGGAGCGGGAGGGGGAAACACCGGGGAGCTGTTTTTT	CASSQDGRGAGGGNTGELFF
-	TRBD1	TRBV5-1	16	TRBJ1-4	TGCGCCAGCAGCTTAACCGGGACAGGGGGCTACGAAAAACTGTTTTTT	CASSLTGTGGYEKLFF
-	TRBD1	TRBV5-1	15	TRBJ1-4	TGCGCCAGCAGCAGCCCGGGACAGGGGAATGAAAAACTGTTTTTT	CASSSPGQGNEKLFF
many	-	TRBV7-3	13	TRBJ2-5	TGTGCCAGCAGCATGGGACTTAGAGAGACCCAGTACTTC	CASSMGLRETQYF
-	TRBD1	TRBV10-3	16	TRBJ1-4	TGTGCCATCAGTCCGCGACAGGGGGCTACTAATGAAAAACTGTTTTTT	CAISPRQGATNEKLFF
-	-	TRBV4-1	14	TRBJ1-2	TGCGCCAGCAGCCAAGATGGGCAGAACTATGGCTACACCTTC	CASSQDGQNYGYTF
-	-	TRBV21-1	14	TRBJ1-6	TGTGCCAGCAGCAAAGCTAGTAAGAAAACGGCCCTCCACTTT	CASSKASKKTALHF
-	-	TRBV2	13	TRBJ2-2	TGTGCCAGCATTTATAGCTACACCGGGGAGCTGTTTTTT	CASIYSYTGELFF
-	TRBD2	TRBV5-4	14	TRBJ2-7	TGTGCCAGCAGCTTTAGCGGGCTGACCTACGAGCAGTACTTC	CASSFSGLTYEQYF
-	TRBD2	TRBV19	15	TRBJ2-1	TGTGCCAGTACCACCCTAGCGGGAGGGACCAATGAGCAGTTCTTC	CASTTLAGGTNEQFF
-	TRBD1	TRBV15	18	TRBJ2-6	TGTGCCACCAGCCCTCGAGAGGGGGCAGCCACGGGGGCCAACGTCCTGACTTTC	CATSPREGAATGANVLTF
few	TRBD1	TRBV5-1	14	TRBJ2-6	TGCGCCAGCAGTCGGGACAGGGTGGCCAACGTCCTGACTTTC	CASSRDRVANVLTF
-	-	TRBV2	12	TRBJ2-5	TGTGCCAGTAGACGGACTCGGGAGACCCAGTACTTC	CASRRTRETQYF
-	-	TRBV2	14	TRBJ1-5	TGTGCCAGCAGCCCACAGGGAGGCAATCAGCCCCAGCATTTT	CASSPQGGNQPQHF